This T cell receptor beta chain was documented in a study of tumor-infiltrating lymphocytes in primary liver carcinoma. Background on the study: Sequencing of the samples generated roughly 3.65 to 7.13 million productive TCRbeta reads, with similar yields across tissue types.

Reverse transcription of approximately 500 ng total RNA with a constant-region primer produced TCR beta cDNA. ARM-PCR was slightly modified, and three nested multiplex PCR rounds with it gave rise to the TCR beta libraries. TRBV1-TRBV30 forward and Cbeta reverse primers drove the first two approximately 10-cycle rounds. TCRdb used MiXCR to reprocess the multiplex PCR reads, holding one entry per CDR3 protein. The data contain about 330,000 distinct CDR3 sequences, about 61% of them singletons. This clonotype appeared a single time. Its specificity is unknown. Germline is not matched at one junction end, which may reflect a read error. Extraction also yielded germline DNA, while blood RNA was obtained from unsorted whole blood. Before surgery, approximately 4 milliliters of EDTA blood were taken. Overall study results and limits: Tumor-blood pairs (like tumor-adjacent pairs) overlapped less than tumor region pairs did. Tumor top-250-clone fraction significantly exceeded that of blood (p = 0.039).

Germline CDR1 and CDR2: SGHNT and YENEEA. The CDR3 is 14 amino acids. The chain uses TRBV11-3 and TRBJ2-2, with D possibly being TRBD2 (6 bases). Sequenced sample: peripheral blood. The clonotype originates from a man in his forties with primary liver carcinoma and hepatitis B virus infection. The CDR3 protein is CASSLGGNTGEMFF. The CDR3 bases are TGTGCCAGCAGTTTAGGTGGGAACACGGGGGAGATGTTTTTT.